This is a list of T cell receptor beta chains from one sample in a study of T-cell reconstitution after alpha-beta-depleted transplantation in children. MiXCR was run by TCRdb on the PCR reads, yielding one entry per CDR3 protein. The data show around 130,000 distinct CDR3 sequences, about a tenth seen once. The sequenced sample was PBMCs, mostly from graft donor cells, obtained 180 days after TCRalphabeta/CD19-depleted stem cell transplant. Receptor source: a girl younger than two who had a stem cell transplant for combined immunodeficiency, so the T cells may come from the graft donor. Both conserved end residues are part of each CDR3. The D gene is left open where the match is weak. For some rows the clone size is stated as once, few or many, or as a class when expanded; others skip it.

>TRBV4-3|NA|few|TRBJ1-5
TGCGCCAGCAGCCCCCGGTGGGGCACGGGACATAGCAATCAGCCCCAGCATTTT
CASSPRWGTGHSNQPQHF
>TRBV6-5|NA|few|TRBJ2-6
TGTGCCAGCAGTTACTTCGCCGGGGCCAACGTCCTGACTTTC
CASSYFAGANVLTF
>TRBV5-1|NA|once|TRBJ2-1
TGCGCCAGCAGCTTGGGGGCTAGTTATGAGCAGTTCTTC
CASSLGASYEQFF
>TRBV5-1|NA|many|TRBJ2-2
TGCGCCAGCAGCCCCGGACGGAACACCGGGGAGCTGTTTTTT
CASSPGRNTGELFF
>TRBV5-5|NA|NA|TRBJ2-6
TGTGCCAGCAGCGGACTTTACTCTGGGGCCAACGGCCTGACTTTC
CASSGLYSGANGLTF
>TRBV30|NA|few|TRBJ2-1
TGTGCCTGGGCGCCAGGGGTTATTTTGGGCAATGAGCAGTTCTTC
CAWAPGVILGNEQFF
>TRBV12-3/TRBV12-4|TRBD1|few|TRBJ2-5
TGTGCCAGCAGTGAAAGACAGGGGGCTAAGGAGACCCAGTACTTC
CASSERQGAKETQYF
>TRBV20-1|TRBD1|few|TRBJ1-5
TGCAGTGCGTCGACAGGGTACAGCAATCAGCCCCAGCATTTT
CSASTGYSNQPQHF
>TRBV10-3|NA|NA|TRBJ2-7
TGTGCCATCAGTGAGCCTAGTGGGGGACTGGGCTACGAGCAGTACTTC
CAISEPSGGLGYEQYF
>TRBV5-1|NA|NA|TRBJ2-7
TGCTCCAGCAGCTTCAGGGGCGGCTACGAGCAGTCCTTC
CSSSFRGGYEQSF
>TRBV24-1|NA|NA|TRBJ2-2
TGTGCCACCTCAGACAGGAGCCTTGCGAACACCGGGGAGCTGTTTTTT
CATSDRSLANTGELFF
>TRBV18|TRBD1|NA|TRBJ2-7
TGTGCCAGCTCACTTACCGGGACAGGGGGCGTCGAGCAGTACTTC
CASSLTGTGGVEQYF
>TRBV5-1|NA|NA|TRBJ2-3
TGCGCCAGCAGCTTGGAGGGGTGGTTGGATACGCAGTATTTT
CASSLEGWLDTQYF
>TRBV20-1|NA|few|TRBJ2-3
TGCAGTGCTCATCTGGGGGTGGCAGATACGCAGTATTTT
CSAHLGVADTQYF
>TRBV29-1|NA|few|TRBJ2-7
TGCAGCGCTAATGGGGGGGCAAGTAGGGCTACGGAGCAGTACTTC
CSANGGASRATEQYF
>TRBV20-1|TRBD2|few|TRBJ2-7
TGCAGTGCTAGAGGGGACTACCGTGGGCGGCATTCCTACGAGCAGTACTTC
CSARGDYRGRHSYEQYF
>TRBV6-5|NA|NA|TRBJ1-2
TGTGCCAGCAGGTACGGGACGACGATCTATGGCTACACCTTC
CASRYGTTIYGYTF
>TRBV7-3|TRBD2|NA|TRBJ2-1
TGTGCCAGCAGCCCCGGGGGGGCGCGGGGGTACTTTGAGCAGTTCTTC
CASSPGGARGYFEQFF
>TRBV6-5|TRBD2|few|TRBJ2-7
TGTGCCAGCAAATCCGGACTAGCGGGAGACGAGCAGTACTTC
CASKSGLAGDEQYF
>TRBV5-1|TRBD1|NA|TRBJ1-3
TGCGCCAGCAGCGTTGACAGGGGGCGAAACATCATATATTTT
CASSVDRGRNIIYF
>TRBV7-2|NA|NA|TRBJ1-2
TGTGCCAGCAGCGCCACCTCTAAGGTCGGCTACACCTTC
CASSATSKVGYTF
>TRBV10-3|TRBD1|few|TRBJ2-2
TGTGCCACCCACCAAACAGGGGGGTACACCGGGGAGCTGTTTTTT
CATHQTGGYTGELFF
>TRBV4-3|NA|NA|TRBJ1-6
TGCGCCAGCAGCCTGGGGGGGGCATCGGGAAATTCACCCCTCCACTTT
CASSLGGASGNSPLHF
>TRBV13|NA|few|TRBJ1-3
TGTGCCAGCAGCTTCCCCACACCGGGTGTCATATATTTT
CASSFPTPGVIYF
>TRBV20-1|NA|few|TRBJ1-2
TGCAGTGCTAGGGACCCACTAGGTATGGGCTACACCTTC
CSARDPLGMGYTF
>TRBV7-2|NA|NA|TRBJ1-6
TGTGCCAGCAGCCCGTCGCCCGTCTCACCCCTCCACTTT
CASSPSPVSPLHF
>TRBV29-1|NA|many|TRBJ2-6
TGCAGCGTTAGGAGCTCTGGGGCCAACGTCCTGACTTTC
CSVRSSGANVLTF
>TRBV3-1|NA|NA|TRBJ2-7
TGTGCCAGCAGCCATCAGAAACCCTACGAGCAGTACTTC
CASSHQKPYEQYF
>TRBV7-9|NA|NA|TRBJ2-3
TGTGCCAGCAAGACACTCCCCATGGGCACAGATACGCAGTATTTT
CASKTLPMGTDTQYF
>TRBV12-3/TRBV12-4|NA|NA|TRBJ2-7
TGTGCCAGCAGTTTGAGCTGGGGTCCTTACGAGCAGTACTTC
CASSLSWGPYEQYF
>TRBV15|NA|few|TRBJ2-7
TGTGCCACCAGCAGAGCCAGGGGCCCTGCCGCCGAGCAGTACTTC
CATSRARGPAAEQYF
>TRBV10-3|NA|NA|TRBJ2-2
TGTGCCATCAGCGGTACTAAAACAGGCGGGGAGCTGTTTTTT
CAISGTKTGGELFF
>TRBV28|NA|NA|TRBJ1-3
TGTGCCAGCAGTTTAGGGGTTTCTCGTTCTGGAAACACCATATATTTT
CASSLGVSRSGNTIYF
>TRBV5-5|NA|NA|TRBJ1-1
TGTGCCAGCAGCTTCGGCAATGTGAAGACTGAAGCTTTCTTT
CASSFGNVKTEAFF
>TRBV7-6|NA|NA|TRBJ2-2
TGTGCCAGCAGCTTAGGGGCAGGGTCTCAATCCGGGGAGCTGTTTTTT
CASSLGAGSQSGELFF
>TRBV7-2|NA|many|TRBJ1-4
TGTGCCAGCAGCTTAACAGGCTCCAATGAAAAACTGTTTTTT
CASSLTGSNEKLFF
>TRBV20-1|TRBD2|NA|TRBJ2-1
TGCAGTGCTAGCGCGGGACTAGCGGGACCATACAATGAGCAGTTCTTC
CSASAGLAGPYNEQFF
>TRBV18|TRBD1|many|TRBJ2-7
TGTGCCAGCTCACGACTTCAGGGGGCTGCTGGCTACGAGCAGTACTTC
CASSRLQGAAGYEQYF
>TRBV12-3/TRBV12-4|NA|few|TRBJ1-2
TGTGCCAGCAGGGGAGGCCCCCTTTTCTATGGCTACACCTTC
CASRGGPLFYGYTF
>TRBV9|NA|many|TRBJ2-2
TGTGCCAGCAGCGAGGGACCCACCTCGGTGGAGACCGGGGAGCTGTTTTTT
CASSEGPTSVETGELFF